Listed below are T cell receptor beta chains from one sample, sequenced in a study of molecular identifiers for immune sequencing clone quantification. One entry per CDR3 protein results from TCRdb running MiXCR on the PCR reads. The sample records about half a million distinct CDR3 sequences, roughly 23% being singletons. The sample taken for sequencing was naive CD8+ T cells from blood, with Jurkat cell RNA spiked in. The receptors come from a human donor in good health. Some libraries in this study had Jurkat cell RNA spiked in. CDR3s include the opening cysteine and the closing phenylalanine or tryptophan. D genes are given only for firm matches. Size is omitted from some rows. Given values are once, few, many or a class for expanded clones.

J | size | D | V | CDR3 | DNA
TRBJ2-7 | few | NA | TRBV20-1 | CSARDPEDIPYEQYF | TGCAGTGCTAGAGATCCGGAGGACATCCCCTACGAGCAGTACTTC
TRBJ2-7 | NA | NA | TRBV29-1 | CSVEGAQVAAYEQYF | TGCAGCGTTGAAGGGGCGCAGGTCGCAGCCTACGAGCAGTACTTC
TRBJ2-1 | NA | TRBD1 | TRBV6-2/TRBV6-3 | CASSYSDREDEQFF | TGTGCCAGCAGTTACTCGGACAGGGAGGATGAGCAGTTCTTC
TRBJ2-2 | many | TRBD2 | TRBV29-1 | CSVGWTSGRDTGELFF | TGCAGCGTGGGATGGACTAGCGGGAGGGACACCGGGGAGCTGTTTTTT
TRBJ2-2 | NA | NA | TRBV6-5 | CASSYSFQGTGELFF | TGTGCCAGCAGTTACTCGTTTCAGGGCACCGGGGAGCTGTTTTTT
TRBJ2-7 | NA | TRBD1 | TRBV7-9 | CASSFPTGRPYEQYF | TGTGCCAGCAGCTTCCCGACAGGGCGCCCTTACGAGCAGTACTTC
TRBJ2-7 | many | TRBD2 | TRBV6-5 | CASSYSGGTPYEQYF | TGTGCCAGCAGTTATAGCGGGGGGACCCCCTACGAGCAGTACTTC
TRBJ2-7 | many | NA | TRBV7-9 | CVSSLTGPYEQYF | TGTGTCAGCAGCTTAACGGGACCTTACGAGCAGTACTTC
TRBJ2-5 | NA | TRBD1 | TRBV9 | CASSDNRDRGGETQYF | TGTGCCAGCAGCGATAACCGGGACAGGGGAGGGGAGACCCAGTACTTC
TRBJ2-7 | once | NA | TRBV12-3/TRBV12-4 | CASSLGGPTGICEQYF | TGTGCCAGCAGTTTAGGGGGTCCCACAGGGATCTGCGAGCAGTACTTC
TRBJ2-6 | many | NA | TRBV12-3/TRBV12-4 | CATTRASGANVLTF | TGTGCCACGACAAGGGCTTCAGGGGCCAACGTCCTGACTTTC
TRBJ2-3 | many | TRBD2 | TRBV28 | CASSWTSGGDTDTQYF | TGTGCCAGCAGCTGGACTAGCGGGGGGGACACAGATACGCAGTATTTT
TRBJ2-1 | NA | TRBD1 | TRBV7-2 | CASSEKRTGNYNEQFF | TGTGCCAGCAGCGAAAAACGGACAGGAAACTACAATGAGCAGTTCTTC
TRBJ2-5 | few | TRBD1 | TRBV12-3/TRBV12-4 | CASSNLQGQGLETQYF | TGTGCCAGCAGCAACCTTCAGGGACAGGGGTTGGAGACCCAGTACTTC
TRBJ1-1 | few | NA | TRBV12-5 | CASGLGLDPTEAFF | TGTGCTAGTGGTTTGGGCTTGGATCCGACTGAAGCTTTCTTT
TRBJ2-3 | many | NA | TRBV11-2 | CASSFGVASTDTQYF | TGTGCCAGCAGCTTTGGAGTTGCTAGCACAGATACGCAGTATTTT
TRBJ2-7 | many | NA | TRBV20-1 | CSARYLGAYEQYF | TGCAGTGCTCGTTACCTGGGGGCCTACGAGCAGTACTTC
TRBJ1-1 | NA | NA | TRBV5-1 | CASSLDYQLTISNTEAFF | TGCGCCAGCAGCTTGGATTACCAACTTACCATTTCGAACACTGAAGCTTTCTTT
TRBJ2-3 | many | NA | TRBV7-6 | CASSLGGLFADTQYF | TGTGCCAGCAGCTTAGGGGGGCTATTCGCAGATACGCAGTATTTT
TRBJ2-3 | NA | TRBD2 | TRBV27 | CASSILSSGRGADTQYF | TGTGCCAGCAGTATTCTTTCTAGCGGGAGGGGCGCAGATACGCAGTATTTT
TRBJ2-3 | NA | TRBD2 | TRBV6-5 | CASTAGSGLARIGTDTQYF | TGTGCCAGCACCGCCGGGTCGGGACTAGCGCGCATTGGCACAGATACGCAGTATTTT
TRBJ1-2 | NA | TRBD1 | TRBV5-6 | CASTMGQGNGYTF | TGTGCCAGCACCATGGGACAGGGCAATGGCTACACCTTC
TRBJ2-5 | NA | NA | TRBV11-2 | CASSLVGRGEETQYF | TGTGCCAGCAGCTTAGTGGGCAGGGGGGAAGAGACCCAGTACTTC
TRBJ2-5 | once | NA | TRBV30 | CAWSARGGWETQYF | TGTGCCTGGAGTGCCCGGGGCGGTTGGGAGACCCAGTACTTC
TRBJ2-7 | NA | NA | TRBV7-6 | CASSSRDTSYEQYF | TGTGCCAGCAGCTCACGGGACACGAGCTACGAGCAGTACTTC
TRBJ1-1 | NA | NA | TRBV2 | CASSPHKMNTEAFF | TGTGCCAGCAGCCCCCATAAAATGAACACTGAAGCTTTCTTT
TRBJ1-5 | many | NA | TRBV20-1 | CSARDSAGTSNQPQHF | TGCAGTGCTAGAGATTCGGCAGGGACTAGCAATCAGCCCCAGCATTTT
TRBJ2-7 | few | TRBD2 | TRBV18 | CASSPTPGLAGDYEQYF | TGTGCCAGCTCGCCTACACCGGGACTAGCGGGTGACTACGAGCAGTACTTC
TRBJ1-1 | few | TRBD1 | TRBV12-3/TRBV12-4 | CASSLALGQVMNTEAFF | TGTGCCAGCAGTTTAGCCTTGGGACAGGTGATGAACACTGAAGCTTTCTTT
TRBJ2-5 | many | NA | TRBV6-5 | CASSSMGTQYF | TGTGCCAGCAGCTCCATGGGGACCCAGTACTTC
TRBJ2-4 | NA | TRBD1 | TRBV7-9 | CASSFSTGGGIQYF | TGTGCCAGCAGCTTTTCGACAGGGGGCGGCATTCAGTACTTC
TRBJ2-1 | NA | NA | TRBV20-1 | CSARDGGPWGEQFF | TGCAGTGCTAGAGACGGGGGGCCCTGGGGTGAGCAGTTCTTC
TRBJ2-7 | few | NA | TRBV20-1 | CSARGPSDSSYEQYF | TGCAGTGCTAGAGGTCCTAGCGACAGCTCCTACGAGCAGTACTTC
TRBJ2-3 | many | NA | TRBV5-4 | CASSLITWATDTQYF | TGTGCCAGCAGCCTTATTACCTGGGCCACAGATACGCAGTATTTT
TRBJ1-3 | NA | NA | TRBV27 | CASSPTGNVGNTIYF | TGTGCCAGCAGCCCAACAGGGAACGTTGGAAACACCATATATTTT
TRBJ2-7 | many | TRBD1 | TRBV29-1 | CSVEDPIQGAYEQYF | TGCAGCGTTGAAGATCCCATACAGGGGGCATACGAGCAGTACTTC
TRBJ2-3 | many | TRBD1 | TRBV4-3 | CASSQDPTGGLTDTQYF | TGCGCCAGCAGCCAAGATCCCACAGGGGGCCTCACAGATACGCAGTATTTT
TRBJ1-5 | few | NA | TRBV7-9 | CASSLSGDSNQPQHF | TGTGCCAGCAGCTTATCGGGGGATAGCAATCAGCCCCAGCATTTT
TRBJ1-1 | few | NA | TRBV29-1 | CSVTQGGTEAFF | TGCAGCGTTACCCAGGGTGGCACTGAAGCTTTCTTT
TRBJ1-2 | NA | NA | TRBV4-3 | CASSRSRDSGDYGYTF | TGCGCCAGCAGCCGGAGCCGAGACAGTGGGGACTATGGCTACACCTTC
TRBJ1-5 | NA | NA | TRBV6-1 | CASMRGEEPQHF | TGTGCCAGCATGAGGGGGGAAGAGCCCCAGCATTTT
TRBJ2-7 | NA | NA | TRBV30 | CAWREKYVTPDTYEQYF | TGTGCCTGGAGGGAGAAGTATGTGACACCCGACACCTACGAGCAGTACTTC
TRBJ2-5 | many | NA | TRBV12-3/TRBV12-4 | CASTTLGSQETQYF | TGTGCCAGCACCACCCTGGGCAGCCAAGAGACCCAGTACTTC
TRBJ2-3 | many | NA | TRBV29-1 | CSGARGWTDTVQGNTQYF | TGCAGCGGTGCGAGAGGGTGGACCGACACGGTTCAGGGTAATACGCAGTATTTT
TRBJ1-5 | many | NA | TRBV6-5 | CASSSDLASNQPQHF | TGTGCCAGCAGCTCCGACTTGGCGAGCAATCAGCCCCAGCATTTT
TRBJ2-5 | many | TRBD1 | TRBV6-5 | CASSSGQGTGETQYF | TGTGCCAGCAGTTCCGGACAGGGTACGGGGGAGACCCAGTACTTC
TRBJ2-3 | few | NA | TRBV28 | CASSFMFSTDTQYF | TGTGCCAGCAGTTTCATGTTTAGCACAGATACGCAGTATTTT
TRBJ2-2 | many | NA | TRBV11-2 | CASSLEPATGELFF | TGTGCCAGCAGCTTAGAGCCAGCCACCGGGGAGCTGTTTTTT
TRBJ2-5 | NA | NA | TRBV5-4 | CASSPEVEETQYF | TGTGCCAGCAGCCCCGAGGTGGAGGAGACCCAGTACTTC
TRBJ2-4 | NA | NA | TRBV19 | CASSTGSASAKNIQYF | TGTGCCAGTAGTACTGGAAGTGCCTCAGCCAAAAACATTCAGTACTTC
TRBJ1-5 | many | TRBD1 | TRBV4-3 | CASSQETGNQPQHF | TGCGCCAGCAGCCAAGAGACAGGGAATCAGCCCCAGCATTTT
TRBJ2-5 | many | TRBD1 | TRBV29-1 | CSVRGQRTDQYF | TGCAGCGTTAGGGGACAGAGAACGGACCAGTACTTC
TRBJ2-7 | many | NA | TRBV29-1 | CSVERTGEEQYF | TGCAGCGTTGAGAGGACCGGTGAGGAGCAGTACTTC
TRBJ1-1 | few | NA | TRBV12-3/TRBV12-4 | CASSLLAGWEAFF | TGTGCCAGCAGTTTATTGGCAGGGTGGGAAGCTTTCTTT
TRBJ2-7 | NA | TRBD2 | TRBV5-1 | CASGPSGGAFYEQYF | TGCGCCAGCGGCCCCAGCGGGGGGGCATTCTACGAGCAGTACTTC
TRBJ2-7 | many | NA | TRBV11-3 | CASSSVGRGPTSQYEQYF | TGTGCCAGCAGCTCGGTCGGGCGGGGGCCGACAAGCCAATACGAGCAGTACTTC
TRBJ1-2 | many | NA | TRBV20-1 | CSAPGEEDGYTF | TGCAGTGCCCCGGGCGAGGAGGACGGCTACACCTTC